The next 23 T cell receptor beta chains were all read from a single sample in a study of blood T cell repertoires in COVID-19. Only in-frame clones appear in the TCRdb table, and some are missing; sequencing was by immunoSEQ multiplex PCR. Of tens of thousands of clones in the sample, 70% to 85% were seen once. The sample consisted of peripheral blood. The receptors originated from a man between 65 and 79 years old with acute or convalescent COVID-19.

As concerns this clone: The same CDR3 can be traced to other DNA sequences in this sample. The chain couples TRBV18 to TRBJ1-1; D is perhaps TRBD1 (6 bases). Germline V gene lookup returns CDR1 KGHSH and CDR2 LQKENI. V was pared by 3 bases and J by 0 bases, with 11 bases between. CDR3 length: 15 amino acids. The CDR3 here is CASSPPGQLNTEAFF. The CDR3 DNA is TGTGCCAGCTCACCCCCTGGACAGCTGAACACTGAAGCTTTCTTT. The full variable domain, its missing parts supplied by reference TRBV18 and TRBJ1-1, is NAGVMQNPRHLVRRRGQEARLRCSPMKGHSHVYWYRQLPEEGLKFMVYLQKENIIDESGMPKERFSAEFPKEGPSILRIQQVVRGDSAAYFCASSPPGQLNTEAFFGQGTRLTVV.

This clone was seen only a few times. The J gene is TRBJ2-3, the V gene TRBV6-5, with a possible D match to TRBD2 (5 bases). CDR1 is MNHEY, CDR2 SVGAGI, per germline. The CDR3 extends over 13 amino acids. Between the trimmed V and J ends, which lost 6 bases and 6 bases, there was a span of 13 bases. CDR3 sequence: CASSYRDVDTQYF. For the CDR3, the DNA is TGTGCCAGCAGCTACCGGGATGTGGATACGCAGTATTTT.

The V call is TRBV27, the J call TRBJ2-7; 10 positions match TRBD2. From germline, CDR1 is MNHEY and CDR2 SMNVEV (reference sequence). V trimming: 6 bases; J trimming: 0 bases; junction bases outside the gene matches: 2. The CDR3 length is 14 residues. The CDR3: CASRGLARSYEQYF. The CDR3 coding sequence is TGTGCCAGCAGGGGACTAGCGCGCTCCTACGAGCAGTACTTC.

This clone occurred once. V is TRBV6-5 and J is TRBJ1-4, with D unresolved. Trimming pared 4 bases from V and 8 bases from J, leaving 14 bases between. CDR1 and CDR2 from the germline V gene are MNHEY and SVGAGI. The CDR3 has 14 residues. CDR3 DNA: TGTGCCAGCAGTTTGGAGTTCTCAAGGGAAAAACTGTTTTTT. Residues: CASSLEFSREKLFF.

A single count supports this clone. The chain joins TRBV6-5 to TRBJ1-1; 7 bases match TRBD1. The CDR3 length is 13 residues. CDR1 is MNHEY, CDR2 SVGAGI, per germline. V lost 6 bases to trimming and J lost 4 bases; unmatched junction nucleotides: 5. The CDR3 region has the DNA TGTGCCAGCAGGGTTTCAGGGGGCACTGAAGCTTTCTTT. Encoded protein: CASRVSGGTEAFF.

V and J are TRBV6-4 and TRBJ2-3, with TRBD2 matching 9 bases. Germline-derived CDR1 and CDR2 are MRHNA and SNTAGT. With 3 bases clipped from V and 1 base from J, the junction kept 5 bases outside the gene matches. There are 16 residues in the CDR3. The DNA for the CDR3 is TGTGCCAGCAGTGAGACTAGCGGAGCACGCACAGATACGCAGTATTTT. This codes for CASSETSGARTDTQYF.

The chain employs TRBV20-1 and TRBJ2-2, with a weak D call TRBD2 (6 bases). Germline assignment: CDR1 DFQATT and CDR2 SNEGSKA (reference sequence). V was trimmed by 3 bases and J by 5 bases, leaving 10 bases between them. The CDR3 totals 13 residues. The CDR3 sequence: CSASNGGTGELFF. CDR3 DNA sequence: TGCAGTGCTAGTAATGGAGGGACCGGGGAGCTGTTTTTT.

This clone was counted only a few times. The chain has TRBV6-1 and TRBJ1-5; a possible D gene is TRBD1 (6 bases). Germline values: CDR1 MNHNS, CDR2 SASEGT. V lost 1 base and J lost 7, with 11 bases in between. This CDR3 comprises 14 residues. The CDR3 region has the DNA TGTGCCAGCAGTGAAGACGGGGGGCTGCAGCCCCAGCATTTT. Translation gives CASSEDGGLQPQHF.

The rearrangement links TRBV5-4 to TRBJ2-7, with 9 bases fitting TRBD2. CDR3 length: 17 amino acids. After removal of 3 bases from V and 8 bases from J, the junction contained 18 bases not matched to a gene. CDR1 and CDR2 from the germline V gene are SGHNT and YYREEE (reference sequence). In DNA form, the CDR3 reads TGTGCCAGCAGCTCGAAGACTAGCGGAGGATCCTACGCCAAGCAGTACTTC. Encoded protein: CASSSKTSGGSYAKQYF.

The gene calls are TRBV28 and TRBJ1-3; 7 nucleotides line up with TRBD1. Looked up from germline, CDR1 is MDHEN and CDR2 is SYDVKM. V was pared by 8 bases and J by 1 base, with 5 bases of the junction left unmatched. This CDR3 is 14 amino acids long. The CDR3 DNA follows: TGTGCCAGCTACAGGGGTTCTTCTGGAAACACCATATATTTT. It encodes CASYRGSSGNTIYF.

This clone was detected a few times. V is TRBV30 and J is TRBJ1-6; 9 bases agree with TRBD1. Germline values: CDR1 GTSNPN, CDR2 SVGIG (reference sequence). Trimming cost V 2 bases and J 6 bases; bases outside gene matches: 5. The length of the CDR3 is 15 residues. The CDR3 loop is CAWSWTGQGNSPLHF. In nucleotides, the CDR3 is TGTGCCTGGAGTTGGACGGGACAGGGTAATTCACCCCTCCACTTT. The entire variable domain, with the rest obtained from reference TRBV30 and TRBJ1-6, is as follows: SQTIHQWPATLVQPVGSPLSLECTVEGTSNPNLYWYRQAAGRGLQLLFYSVGIGQISSEVPQNLSASRPQDRQFILSSKKLLLSDSGFYLCAWSWTGQGNSPLHFGNGTRLTVT.

This chain connects TRBV29-1 to TRBJ1-2; tentative D call: TRBD1 (6 bases). The germline CDR1 and CDR2 sequences are SQVTM and ANQGSEA. There are 11 residues in the CDR3. Trimming took 5 bases from V and 4 from J, leaving 8 bases between them. CDR3 in DNA: TGCAGCGTTCGACAGGCCTATGGCTACACCTTC. Protein: CSVRQAYGYTF.

V gene TRBV7-8 combines with J gene TRBJ1-5, with D possibly matching TRBD1 (5 bases). With 2 bases removed from V and 4 bases from J, the gap between germline ends came to 9 bases. CDR1 and CDR2 from the germline V gene are SGHVS and FQNEAQ. The CDR3 totals 14 residues. CDR3 sequence (DNA): TGTGCCAGCAGCTTAAGGGCAGGGAATCAGCCCCAGCATTTT. It is translated as CASSLRAGNQPQHF.

CDR3 coding DNA: TGTGCCAGCAGAGCGGGAGGCTACGAGCAGTACTTC. It encodes CASRAGGYEQYF. J is TRBJ2-7 and V is TRBV2; 9 nucleotides match TRBD2. There are 12 residues in the CDR3. Germline V CDR1 and CDR2: SNHLY, FYNNEI. The V and J ends lost 6 bases and 3 bases, in that order; junction bases with no gene match: 0.

V is TRBV19 and J is TRBJ2-2; D may be TRBD2 (7 bases). This CDR3 spans 15 amino acids. V dropped 7 bases and J dropped 0 bases, with 12 bases sitting between them. The germline gives CDR1 LNHDA, CDR2 SQIVND (reference sequence). CDR3 sequence reads: CASKTGGANTGELFF. DNA of the CDR3: TGTGCCAGTAAAACGGGGGGCGCGAACACCGGGGAGCTGTTTTTT.

CDR3 in amino acids: CASSQDHGLPYNEQFF. CDR3 DNA sequence: TGTGCCAGCAGCCAAGATCACGGACTACCCTACAATGAGCAGTTCTTC. V gene TRBV4-2 combines with J gene TRBJ2-1; tentative D call: TRBD2 (6 bases). V dropped 0 bases and J dropped 2 bases, with 11 bases sitting between them. This CDR3 region has 16 residues. From germline, CDR1 is LGHNA and CDR2 YNFKEQ.

This chain joins TRBV30 and TRBJ1-1; D not certain. The ends were cut back, 3 bases at V and 5 bases at J, with 13 bases in the middle. This CDR3 is built from 13 residues. Germline loops: CDR1 GTSNPN, CDR2 SVGIG (reference sequence). The CDR3 reads CAWSEGGLTEAFF. The CDR3 DNA reads TGTGCCTGGAGCGAGGGAGGATTGACTGAAGCTTTCTTT. The full variable domain, rest sourced from reference TRBV30 and TRBJ1-1, is SQTIHQWPATLVQPVGSPLSLECTVEGTSNPNLYWYRQAAGRGLQLLFYSVGIGQISSEVPQNLSASRPQDRQFILSSKKLLLSDSGFYLCAWSEGGLTEAFFGQGTRLTVV.

The chain recombines TRBV12-3 or TRBV12-4 with TRBJ2-3, with a tentative D call TRBD1 (5 bases). Trimming cost V 8 bases and J 0 bases, with 9 bases left between them. CDR3 length: 13 amino acids. The CDR3 DNA is TGTGCCAGCCAAGACAGTAGCACAGATACGCAGTATTTT. Its translation is CASQDSSTDTQYF.

V gene TRBV5-1 combines with J gene TRBJ2-5; D is possibly TRBD2 (6 bases). Germline V gene sequence: CDR1 SGHRS, CDR2 YFSETQ. The V end was cut by 0 bases, the J end by 0 bases, with 12 bases between. The CDR3 has 16 residues. The CDR3 sequence: CASSLGGLNYQETQYF. CDR3 DNA sequence: TGCGCCAGCAGCTTGGGGGGACTGAACTACCAAGAGACCCAGTACTTC.

This clone was seen only once. V gene TRBV6-5 combines with J gene TRBJ1-2, with a possible D match to TRBD1 (5 bases). The germline V gene has CDR1 MNHEY and CDR2 SVGAGI. This CDR3 is built from 14 residues. V dropped 7 bases and J dropped 3 bases, with 15 bases sitting between them. For the CDR3, the DNA is TGTGCCAGCACCAAGGCGGGACTCCACTATGGCTACACCTTC. It encodes CASTKAGLHYGYTF.

This chain connects TRBV6-5 to TRBJ1-2; possible D gene TRBD1, 5 bases. Germline CDR1 MNHEY, CDR2 SVGAGI. V lost 8 bases, J lost 7 bases, and 23 bases lay in between. The CDR3 is made up of 15 amino acids. The CDR3 spells CASWMIDTGPTGYTF. The CDR3 bases are TGTGCCAGCTGGATGATAGATACAGGTCCGACTGGCTACACCTTC.

The chain is built from TRBV10-1 and TRBJ2-1, with D perhaps matching TRBD2 (6 bases). Germline V lookup: CDR1 WNHNN, CDR2 SYGVQD (reference sequence). This CDR3 has 13 amino acids. Deletions cut 5 bases from V and 5 bases from J, with 10 bases between. The CDR3 protein is CASSFPGDNEQFF. The CDR3 bases are TGCGCCAGCAGTTTTCCGGGAGACAATGAGCAGTTCTTC.

This clone has just one count. The chain combines TRBV18 with TRBJ1-5, with D perhaps matching TRBD1 (6 bases). The CDR3 totals 15 residues. Germline V gene lookup returns CDR1 KGHSH and CDR2 LQKENI. The V gene lost 5 bases and the J gene lost 2 bases, with 13 bases spanning the gap. The CDR3, as DNA: TGTGCCAGCTCAACGACAGGTGGAGGCAATCAGCCCCAGCATTTT. Its protein product is CASSTTGGGNQPQHF.